The clone carrying this T cell receptor (beta chain) was seen a handful of times. Antigen specificity is unknown. With 4 bases clipped from V and 2 bases from J, the junction kept 10 bases outside the gene matches. Germline lookup yields CDR1 SEHNR and CDR2 FQNEAQ (reference sequence). This CDR3 contains 16 residues. Sequencing libraries made from TCR beta cDNA carried unique molecular identifiers. Via MiXCR, TCRdb re-called the PCR reads, giving one row per CDR3 protein. Here the sample spans more than 450,000 distinct CDR3 sequences, roughly 34% being singletons. This record belongs to a study of post-analysis software for immune sequencing data. Whole-study results and caveats: When patients were compared with controls, roughly five TRBV segments were more frequent, TRBV5-6, TRBV5-1 and TRBV20-1 among them.

The TCR comes from a girl under 18 with multiple sclerosis. This chain uses TRBV7-9 with TRBJ1-2; 7 bases fit TRBD1. The specimen was blood. The CDR3 nucleotides are TGTGCCAGCAGCTCGATCCGGGACAGCCCAAACTATGGCTACACCTTC. Translated: CASSSIRDSPNYGYTF.